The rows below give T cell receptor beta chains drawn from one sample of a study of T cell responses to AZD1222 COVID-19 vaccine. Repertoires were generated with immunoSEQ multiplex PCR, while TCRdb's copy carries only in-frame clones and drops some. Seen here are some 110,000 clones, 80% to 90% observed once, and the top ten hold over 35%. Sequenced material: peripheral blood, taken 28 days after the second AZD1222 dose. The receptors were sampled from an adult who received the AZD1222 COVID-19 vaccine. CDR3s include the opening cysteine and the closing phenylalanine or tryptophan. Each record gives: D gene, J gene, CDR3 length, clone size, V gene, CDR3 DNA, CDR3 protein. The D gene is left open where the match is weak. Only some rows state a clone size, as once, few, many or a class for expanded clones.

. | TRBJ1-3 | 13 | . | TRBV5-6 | TGTGCCAGCAGCTCCCCAGGGCGAAACACCATATATTTT | CASSSPGRNTIYF
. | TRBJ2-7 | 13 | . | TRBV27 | TGTGCCAGCAGGGCATCCGGTTCCTACGAGCAGTACTTC | CASRASGSYEQYF
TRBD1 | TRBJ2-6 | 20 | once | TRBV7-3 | TGTGCCAGCAGCTTATCCCCCCTTCGGGACAGATTCTCTGGGGCCAACGTCCTGACTTTC | CASSLSPLRDRFSGANVLTF
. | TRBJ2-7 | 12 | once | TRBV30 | TGTGCCTGGGGCCTCATCTCCTACGAGCAGTACTTC | CAWGLISYEQYF
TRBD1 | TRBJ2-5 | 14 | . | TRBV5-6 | TGTGCCAGCAGCTTTCAGGGGGCCCAAGAGACCCAGTACTTC | CASSFQGAQETQYF
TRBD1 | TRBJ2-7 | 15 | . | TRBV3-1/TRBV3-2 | TGTGCCAGCAGTTTCGCGGACAGGACTCCCTACGAGCAGTACTTC | CASSFADRTPYEQYF
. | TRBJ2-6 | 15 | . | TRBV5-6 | TGTGCCAGCAGCTTGGTCGGTTTTGGGGCCAACGTCCTGACTTTC | CASSLVGFGANVLTF
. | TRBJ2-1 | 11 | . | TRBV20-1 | TGCGGGTGGTTCCGAAACAATGAGCAGTTCTTC | CGWFRNNEQFF
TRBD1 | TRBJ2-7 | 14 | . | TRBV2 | TGTGCCAGCAGTCGGGGACAGCCCTCCTACGAGCAGTACTTC | CASSRGQPSYEQYF
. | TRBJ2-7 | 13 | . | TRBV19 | TGTGCCAGTCGGAATCCCAATTCCTACGGGCAGTACTTC | CASRNPNSYGQYF
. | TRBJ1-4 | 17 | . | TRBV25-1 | TGTGCCAGCAGTGAAAGCCTTGGAGGGGGTCCAAATAGGAAACTGTTTTTT | CASSESLGGGPNRKLFF
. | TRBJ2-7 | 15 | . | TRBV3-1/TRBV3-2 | TGTGCCAGCAGCCAAACGGGGGATCACTCCTACGAGCAGTACTTC | CASSQTGDHSYEQYF
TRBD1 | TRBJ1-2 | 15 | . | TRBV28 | TGTGCCAGCAGTCCGTACGACAGGGTGAACTATGGCTACACCTTC | CASSPYDRVNYGYTF
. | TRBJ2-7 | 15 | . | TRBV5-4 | TGTGCCAGCAGCTTGGTGTCGGGGATGGGCTACGAGCAGTACTTC | CASSLVSGMGYEQYF
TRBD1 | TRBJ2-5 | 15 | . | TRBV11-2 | TGTGCCAGCAGCTTGGACAGGACGTACCAAGAGACCCAGTACTTC | CASSLDRTYQETQYF
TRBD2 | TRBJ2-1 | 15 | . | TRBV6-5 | TGTGCCAGCAGCCCAAGCGGGAGGGCCTCAGGTGAGCAGTTCTTC | CASSPSGRASGEQFF
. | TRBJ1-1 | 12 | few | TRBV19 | TGTGCCAGTAGTCCCCGGGGGGGTGAAGCTTTCTTT | CASSPRGGEAFF
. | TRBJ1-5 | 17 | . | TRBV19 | TGTGCCAGTAGTAGCTACGGACTCGGGGCTCGCAATCAGCCCCAGCATTTT | CASSSYGLGARNQPQHF
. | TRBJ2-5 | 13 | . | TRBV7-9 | TGTGCCAGCAGCTTACAGGGCCTAGAGACCCAGTACTTC | CASSLQGLETQYF
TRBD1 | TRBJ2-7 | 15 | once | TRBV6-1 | TGTGCCAGCAGTGAAGCGGCATCAGGGGGCTACGAGCAGTACTTC | CASSEAASGGYEQYF
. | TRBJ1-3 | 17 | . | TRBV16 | TGTGCCAGCAGCCAATTCGGGCAGGTCCTTCGAGGAAACACCATATATTTT | CASSQFGQVLRGNTIYF
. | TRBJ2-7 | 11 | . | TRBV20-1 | TGCAGTGCTGCCGACTCCTACGAGCAGTACTTC | CSAADSYEQYF